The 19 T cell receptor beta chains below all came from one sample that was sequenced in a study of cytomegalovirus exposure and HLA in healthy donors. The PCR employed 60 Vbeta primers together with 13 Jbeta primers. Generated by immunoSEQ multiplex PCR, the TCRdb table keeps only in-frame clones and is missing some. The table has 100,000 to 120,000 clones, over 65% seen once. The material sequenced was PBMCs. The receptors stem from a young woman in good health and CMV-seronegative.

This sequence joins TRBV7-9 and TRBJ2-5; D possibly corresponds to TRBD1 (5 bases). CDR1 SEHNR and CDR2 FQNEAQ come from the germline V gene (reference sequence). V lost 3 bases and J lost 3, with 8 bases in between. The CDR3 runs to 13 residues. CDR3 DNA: TGTGCCAGCAGCTTTGTCAGGGAAGAGACCCAGTACTTC. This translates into CASSFVREETQYF.

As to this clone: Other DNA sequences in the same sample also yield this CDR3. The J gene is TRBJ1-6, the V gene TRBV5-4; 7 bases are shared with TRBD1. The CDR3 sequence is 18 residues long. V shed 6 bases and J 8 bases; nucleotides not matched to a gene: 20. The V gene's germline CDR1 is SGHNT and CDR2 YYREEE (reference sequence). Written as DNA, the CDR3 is TGTGCCAGCACCCTACGAAATCCTTCCGACAGGGTGTATTCACCCCTCCACTTT. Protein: CASTLRNPSDRVYSPLHF. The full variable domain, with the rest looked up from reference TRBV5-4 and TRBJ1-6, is ETGVTQSPTHLIKTRGQQVTLRCSSQSGHNTVSWYQQALGQGPQFIFQYYREEENGRGNFPPRFSGLQFPNYSSELNVNALELDDSALYLCASTLRNPSDRVYSPLHFGNGTRLTVT.

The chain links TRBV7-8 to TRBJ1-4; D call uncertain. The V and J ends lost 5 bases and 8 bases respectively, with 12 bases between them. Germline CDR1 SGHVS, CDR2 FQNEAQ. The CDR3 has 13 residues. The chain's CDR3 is CASSPREGEKLFF. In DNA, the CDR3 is TGTGCCAGCAGCCCTAGGGAGGGCGAAAAACTGTTTTTT.

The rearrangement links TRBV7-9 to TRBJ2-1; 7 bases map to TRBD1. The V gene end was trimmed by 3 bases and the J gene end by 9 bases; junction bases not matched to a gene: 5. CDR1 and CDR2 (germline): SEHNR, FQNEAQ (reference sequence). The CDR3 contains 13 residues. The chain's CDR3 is CASSFRQGGEQFF. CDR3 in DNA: TGTGCCAGCAGCTTCAGACAGGGCGGTGAGCAGTTCTTC.

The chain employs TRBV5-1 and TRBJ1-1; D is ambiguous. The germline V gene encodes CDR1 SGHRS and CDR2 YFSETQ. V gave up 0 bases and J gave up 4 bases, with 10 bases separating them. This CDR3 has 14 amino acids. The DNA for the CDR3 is TGCGCCAGCAGCTTGGGAGCGGGCGGCACTGAAGCTTTCTTT. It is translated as CASSLGAGGTEAFF.

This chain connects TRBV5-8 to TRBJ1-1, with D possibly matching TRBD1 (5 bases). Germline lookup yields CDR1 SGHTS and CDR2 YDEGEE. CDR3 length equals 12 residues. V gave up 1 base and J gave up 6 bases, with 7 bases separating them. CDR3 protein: CASSLRTPEAFF. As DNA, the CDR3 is TGTGCCAGCAGCTTGAGGACACCTGAAGCTTTCTTT.

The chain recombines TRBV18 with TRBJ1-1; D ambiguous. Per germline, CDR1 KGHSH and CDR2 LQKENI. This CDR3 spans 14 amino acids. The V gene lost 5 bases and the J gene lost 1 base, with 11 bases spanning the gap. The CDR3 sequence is CASSEVAGNTEAFF. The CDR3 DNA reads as TGTGCCAGCTCAGAGGTAGCGGGGAACACTGAAGCTTTCTTT.

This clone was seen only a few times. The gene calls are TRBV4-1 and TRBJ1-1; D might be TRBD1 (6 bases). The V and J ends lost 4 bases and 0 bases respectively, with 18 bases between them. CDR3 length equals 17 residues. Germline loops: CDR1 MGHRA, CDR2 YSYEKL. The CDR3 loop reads CASSPKPGQALNTEAFF. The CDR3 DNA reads TGCGCCAGCAGCCCCAAGCCGGGACAAGCTCTGAACACTGAAGCTTTCTTT.

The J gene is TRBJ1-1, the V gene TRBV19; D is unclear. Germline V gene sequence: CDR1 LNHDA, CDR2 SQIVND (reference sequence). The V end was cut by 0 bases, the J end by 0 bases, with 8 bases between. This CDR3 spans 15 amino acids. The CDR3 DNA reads TGTGCCAGTAGTATAGAGATTGCAGTGAACACTGAAGCTTTCTTT. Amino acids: CASSIEIAVNTEAFF.

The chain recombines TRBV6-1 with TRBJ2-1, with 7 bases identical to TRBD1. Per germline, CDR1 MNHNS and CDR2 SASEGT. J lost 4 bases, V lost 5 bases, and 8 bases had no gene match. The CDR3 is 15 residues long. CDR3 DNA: TGTGCCAGCAGTCCAGGGGGAAACCTTTACAATGAGCAGTTCTTC. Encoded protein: CASSPGGNLYNEQFF.

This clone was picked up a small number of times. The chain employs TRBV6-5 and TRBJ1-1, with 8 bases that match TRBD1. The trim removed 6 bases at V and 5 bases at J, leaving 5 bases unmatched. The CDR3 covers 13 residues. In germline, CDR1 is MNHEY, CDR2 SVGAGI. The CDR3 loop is CASRQTGGTEAFF. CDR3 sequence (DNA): TGTGCCAGCAGGCAAACAGGGGGGACTGAAGCTTTCTTT.

The CDR3 DNA follows: TGCGCCAGCAGTAGACAGGGTAATGAAAAACTGTTTTTT. Translation: CASSRQGNEKLFF. V and J are TRBV10-1 and TRBJ1-4; 7 bases align to TRBD1. Trimming at V came to 5 bases and at J to 4 bases, leaving 1 base not matched to a gene. The CDR3 is 13 amino acids. CDR1 is WNHNN and CDR2 is SYGVQD in the germline V gene (reference sequence).

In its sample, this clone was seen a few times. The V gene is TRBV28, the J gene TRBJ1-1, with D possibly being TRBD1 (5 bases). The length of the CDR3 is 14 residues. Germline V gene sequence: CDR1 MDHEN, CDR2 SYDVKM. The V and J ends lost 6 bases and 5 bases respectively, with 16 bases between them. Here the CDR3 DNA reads TGTGCCAGCAGCTCCGGGGGAGGTGGTACTGAAGCTTTCTTT. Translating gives CASSSGGGGTEAFF.

This CDR3 reads CASSPRGGENNSPLHF. The CDR3 DNA sequence: TGTGCCAGCAGCCCACGAGGAGGGGAGAATAATTCACCCCTCCACTTT. The rearrangement uses TRBV7-2 and TRBJ1-6, with a weak D call TRBD1 (5 bases). CDR1 and CDR2 (germline): SGHTA, FQGNSA. Trimming stripped 5 bases from V and 5 bases from J, with 16 bases between. CDR3 length: 16 residues.

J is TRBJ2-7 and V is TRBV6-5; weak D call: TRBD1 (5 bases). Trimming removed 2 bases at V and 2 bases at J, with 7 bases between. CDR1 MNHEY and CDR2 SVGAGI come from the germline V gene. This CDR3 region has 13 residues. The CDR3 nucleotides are TGTGCCAGCAGTTACAGGGGCCCCTACGAGCAGTACTTC. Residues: CASSYRGPYEQYF.

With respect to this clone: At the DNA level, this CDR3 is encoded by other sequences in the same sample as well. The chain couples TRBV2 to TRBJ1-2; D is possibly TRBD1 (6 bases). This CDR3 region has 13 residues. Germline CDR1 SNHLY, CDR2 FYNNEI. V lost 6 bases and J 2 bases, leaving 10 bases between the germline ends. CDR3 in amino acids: CASSGTGNYGYTF. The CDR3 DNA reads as TGTGCCAGCAGCGGTACAGGGAACTATGGCTACACCTTC.

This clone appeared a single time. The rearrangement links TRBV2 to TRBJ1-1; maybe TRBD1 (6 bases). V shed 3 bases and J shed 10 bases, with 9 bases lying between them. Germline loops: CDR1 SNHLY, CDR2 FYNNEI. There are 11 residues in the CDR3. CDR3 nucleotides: TGTGCCAGCAGTGATGACAGGAGAGCTTTCTTT. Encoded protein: CASSDDRRAFF. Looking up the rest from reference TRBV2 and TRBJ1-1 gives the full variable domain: EPEVTQTPSHQVTQMGQEVILRCVPISNHLYFYWYRQILGQKVEFLVSFYNNEISEKSEIFDDQFSVERPDGSNFTLKIRSTKLEDSAMYFCASSDDRRAFFGQGTRLTVV.

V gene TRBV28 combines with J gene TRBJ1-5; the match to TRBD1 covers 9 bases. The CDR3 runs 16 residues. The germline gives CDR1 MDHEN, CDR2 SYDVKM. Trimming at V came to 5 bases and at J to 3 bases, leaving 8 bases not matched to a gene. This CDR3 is CASSPSDRGDNQPQHF. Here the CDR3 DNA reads TGTGCCAGCAGTCCTTCCGACAGGGGGGACAATCAGCCCCAGCATTTT.

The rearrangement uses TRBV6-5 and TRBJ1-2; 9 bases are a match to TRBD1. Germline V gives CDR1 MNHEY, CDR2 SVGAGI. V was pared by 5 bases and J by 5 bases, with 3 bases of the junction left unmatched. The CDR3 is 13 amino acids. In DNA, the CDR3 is TGTGCCAGCAGTGAACAGGGGGCGTATGGCTACACCTTC. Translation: CASSEQGAYGYTF.